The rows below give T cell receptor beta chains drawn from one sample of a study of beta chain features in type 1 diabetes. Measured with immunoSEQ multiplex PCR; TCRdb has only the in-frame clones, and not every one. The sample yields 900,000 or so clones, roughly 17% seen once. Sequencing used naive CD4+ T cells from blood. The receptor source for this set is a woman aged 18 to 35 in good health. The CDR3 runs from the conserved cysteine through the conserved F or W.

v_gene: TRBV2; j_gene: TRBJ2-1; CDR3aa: CASSANGRKDLGFF
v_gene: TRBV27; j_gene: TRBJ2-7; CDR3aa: CASSSGLAGAYEQYF
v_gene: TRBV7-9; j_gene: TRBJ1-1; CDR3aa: CASSQGTMNTEAFF
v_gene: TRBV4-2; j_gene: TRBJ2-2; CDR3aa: CASSQGGELFF
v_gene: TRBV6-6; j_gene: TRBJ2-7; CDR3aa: CASSYSDSSYEQYF
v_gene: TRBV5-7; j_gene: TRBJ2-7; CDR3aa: CASSLGRAYEQYF
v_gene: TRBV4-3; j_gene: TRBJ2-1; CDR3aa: CASSQDRGSSNEQFF
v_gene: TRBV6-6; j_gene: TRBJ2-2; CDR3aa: CASSLRTGSFTGELFF
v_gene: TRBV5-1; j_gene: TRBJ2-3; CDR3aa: CASSWGVADTQYF
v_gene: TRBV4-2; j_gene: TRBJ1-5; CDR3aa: CASSQDGRQPQHF
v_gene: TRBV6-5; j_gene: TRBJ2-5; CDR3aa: CASSYGTGQETQYF
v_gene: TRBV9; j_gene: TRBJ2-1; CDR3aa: CASSAGGLYNEQFF
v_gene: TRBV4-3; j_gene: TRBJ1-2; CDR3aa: CASSQRTAAHFNYGYTF
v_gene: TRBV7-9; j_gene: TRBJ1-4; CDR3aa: CASSLGGKNEKLFF
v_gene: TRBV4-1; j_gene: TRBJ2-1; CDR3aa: CASSQVGPGQGNEQFF
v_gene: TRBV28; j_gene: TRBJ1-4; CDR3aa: CASSPPPTGRGGGRYEKLFF
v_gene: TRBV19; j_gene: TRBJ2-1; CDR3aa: CASSIGGRLAGVNEQFF
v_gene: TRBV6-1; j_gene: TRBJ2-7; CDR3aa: CASSSPRPSGGEYF
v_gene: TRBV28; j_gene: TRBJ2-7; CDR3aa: CASSRGTYEQYF
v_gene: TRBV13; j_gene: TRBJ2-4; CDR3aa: CASSFTSGLAGGRMTKNIQYF
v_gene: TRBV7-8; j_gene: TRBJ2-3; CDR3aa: CASSFVVPSTDTQYF
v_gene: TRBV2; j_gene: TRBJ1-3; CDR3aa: CASRRSDRVIGNTIYF
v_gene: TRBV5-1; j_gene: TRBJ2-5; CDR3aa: CASSLVPGEGAYF
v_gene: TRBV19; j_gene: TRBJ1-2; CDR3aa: CASSTGTGPYGYTF
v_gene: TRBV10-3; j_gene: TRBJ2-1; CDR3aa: CAITGGVGGPFSNEQFF
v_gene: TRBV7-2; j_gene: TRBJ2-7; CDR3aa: CASSPQVVSYEQYF
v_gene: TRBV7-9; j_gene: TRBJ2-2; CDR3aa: CASSGRANTGELFF
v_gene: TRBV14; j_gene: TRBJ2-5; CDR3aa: CASPYSVEETQYF
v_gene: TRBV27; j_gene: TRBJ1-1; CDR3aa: CASSLGGNTEAFF
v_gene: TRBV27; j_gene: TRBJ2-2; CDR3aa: CASSRIAGGFTGELFF
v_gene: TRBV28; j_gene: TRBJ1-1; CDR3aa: CASSPNRLKLNTEAFF